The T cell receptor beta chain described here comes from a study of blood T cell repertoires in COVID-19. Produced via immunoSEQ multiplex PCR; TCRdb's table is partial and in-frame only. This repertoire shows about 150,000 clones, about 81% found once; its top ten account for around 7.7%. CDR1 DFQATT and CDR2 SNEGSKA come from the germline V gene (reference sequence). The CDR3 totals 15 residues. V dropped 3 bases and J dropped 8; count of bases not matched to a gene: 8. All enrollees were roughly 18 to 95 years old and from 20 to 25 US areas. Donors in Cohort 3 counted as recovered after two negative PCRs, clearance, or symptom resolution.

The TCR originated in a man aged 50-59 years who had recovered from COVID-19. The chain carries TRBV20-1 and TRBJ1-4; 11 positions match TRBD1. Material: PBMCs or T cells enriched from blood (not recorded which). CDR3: CSASNPGQGAEKLFF. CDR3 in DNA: TGCAGTGCTAGTAATCCCGGACAGGGGGCAGAAAAACTGTTTTTT.